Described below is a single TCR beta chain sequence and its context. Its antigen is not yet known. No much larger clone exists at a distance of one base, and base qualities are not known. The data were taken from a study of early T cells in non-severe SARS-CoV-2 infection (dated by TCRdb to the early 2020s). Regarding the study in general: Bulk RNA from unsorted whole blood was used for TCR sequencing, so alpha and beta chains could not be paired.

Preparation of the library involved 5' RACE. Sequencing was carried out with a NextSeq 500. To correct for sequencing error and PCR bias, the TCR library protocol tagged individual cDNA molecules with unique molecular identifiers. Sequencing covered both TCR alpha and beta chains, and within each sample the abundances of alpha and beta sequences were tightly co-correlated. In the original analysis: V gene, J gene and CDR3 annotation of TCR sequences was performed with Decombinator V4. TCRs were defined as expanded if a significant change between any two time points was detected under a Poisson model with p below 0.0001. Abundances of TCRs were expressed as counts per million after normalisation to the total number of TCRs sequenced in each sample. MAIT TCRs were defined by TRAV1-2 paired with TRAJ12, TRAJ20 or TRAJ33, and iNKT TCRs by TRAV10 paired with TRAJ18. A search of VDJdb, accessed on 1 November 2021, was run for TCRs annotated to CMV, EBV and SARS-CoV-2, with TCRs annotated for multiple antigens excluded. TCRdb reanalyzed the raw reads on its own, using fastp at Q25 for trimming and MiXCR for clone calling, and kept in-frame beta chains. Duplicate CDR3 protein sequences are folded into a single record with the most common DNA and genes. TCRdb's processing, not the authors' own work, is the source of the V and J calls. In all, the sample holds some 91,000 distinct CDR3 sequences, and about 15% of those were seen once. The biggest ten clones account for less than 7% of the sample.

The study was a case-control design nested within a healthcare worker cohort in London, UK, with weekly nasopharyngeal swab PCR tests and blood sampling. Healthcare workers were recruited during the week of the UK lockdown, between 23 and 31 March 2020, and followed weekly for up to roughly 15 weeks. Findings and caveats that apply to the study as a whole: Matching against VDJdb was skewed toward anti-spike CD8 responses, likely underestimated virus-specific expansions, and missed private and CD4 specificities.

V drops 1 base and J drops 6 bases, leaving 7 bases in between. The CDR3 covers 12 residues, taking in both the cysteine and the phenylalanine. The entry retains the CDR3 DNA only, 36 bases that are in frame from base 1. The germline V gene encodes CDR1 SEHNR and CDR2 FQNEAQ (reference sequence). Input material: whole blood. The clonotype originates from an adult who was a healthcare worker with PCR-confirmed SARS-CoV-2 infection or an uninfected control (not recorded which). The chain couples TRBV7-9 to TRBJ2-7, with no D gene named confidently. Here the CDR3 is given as CASSLGLSEQYF. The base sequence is TGTGCCAGCAGCTTAGGGCTGAGCGAGCAGTACTTC.